The 25 T cell receptor beta chains below all came from one sample that was sequenced in a study of somatic mutations in cytotoxic T cells in rheumatoid arthritis (dated 2017 in TCRdb). Receptor amplification or capture employed the immunoSEQ multiplex PCR assay. The table was pulled from immuneACCESS by TCRdb, which kept in-frame rearrangements only. Such tables lose some clones; where checked, under half of the loss comes from unresolved V genes, and the rest has no known cause. The sample table holds around 11,000 clones, of which approximately 71% were seen once. The ten largest account for roughly 34% of the sample. Sequencing was done on a sample of CD8+ T cells sorted from blood. The receptors stem from an adult with rheumatoid arthritis.

In DNA, the CDR3 is TGTGCCAGCAGTTTTTCCGTGAGCAATCAGCCCCAGCATTTT. Translation gives CASSFSVSNQPQHF. The chain couples TRBV28 to TRBJ1-5, with D unresolved. CDR3 length equals 14 residues. The V end was cut by 3 bases, the J end by 1 base, with 7 bases between. CDR1 and CDR2 (germline): MDHEN, SYDVKM.

This clone was observed a few times. This rearrangement joins TRBV29-1 to TRBJ2-7; TRBD2 aligns across 7 bases. The length of the CDR3 is 13 residues. The ends lost 4 bases at V and 3 bases at J; junction bases unmatched: 6. Germline assignment: CDR1 SQVTM and CDR2 ANQGSEA. DNA for the CDR3: TGCAGCGTTGCGCACGGGGAGGGCTACGAGCAGTACTTC. It specifies CSVAHGEGYEQYF.

The chain combines TRBV9 with TRBJ1-2, with D possibly being TRBD1 (5 bases). V was trimmed by 0 bases and J by 0 bases, leaving 9 bases between them. The CDR3 has 15 residues. The germline gives CDR1 SGDLS, CDR2 YYNGEE. Here the CDR3 reads CASSVEGQSNYGYTF. The DNA of the CDR3 is TGTGCCAGCAGCGTAGAGGGGCAATCTAACTATGGCTACACCTTC.

This chain links TRBV7-2 with TRBJ2-7; 10 bases agree with TRBD2. This CDR3 is 14 amino acids long. CDR1 and CDR2 (germline): SGHTA, FQGNSA. After removal of 1 base from V and 11 bases from J, the junction contained 8 bases not matched to a gene. CDR3 sequence reads: CASSLGVAGGVEYF. The CDR3 coding sequence is TGTGCCAGCAGCTTAGGAGTAGCGGGGGGAGTGGAGTACTTC.

The chain combines TRBV9 with TRBJ2-1, with D tentatively TRBD2 (5 bases). The V gene lost 0 bases and the J gene lost 2 bases, with 9 bases spanning the gap. The length of the CDR3 is 15 residues. The V gene's germline CDR1 is SGDLS and CDR2 YYNGEE. CDR3 in DNA: TGTGCCAGCAGCGTAGAAGGTAGCGCCTACAATGAGCAGTTCTTC. Amino acids: CASSVEGSAYNEQFF.

The chain employs TRBV7-9 and TRBJ2-3, with TRBD1 matching over 7 bases. V dropped 5 bases and J dropped 3; count of bases not matched to a gene: 8. CDR1 SEHNR and CDR2 FQNEAQ come from the germline V gene (reference sequence). The CDR3 extends over 15 amino acids. The chain's CDR3 is CASSLRDSLTDTQYF. As DNA, the CDR3 is TGTGCCAGCAGCCTTCGGGACAGCCTAACAGATACGCAGTATTTT.

This clone was observed once. The CDR3 spells CASSTMTVNTEAFF. DNA for the CDR3: TGCGCCAGCAGCACCATGACAGTGAACACTGAAGCTTTCTTT. The rearrangement joins TRBV5-1 to TRBJ1-1; a weak D match, TRBD1 (5 bases). CDR3 length equals 14 residues. The germline V gene has CDR1 SGHRS and CDR2 YFSETQ. The ends were cut back, 4 bases at V and 0 bases at J, with 10 bases in the middle.

The CDR3 sequence: CASTSLRDTQYF. As DNA, the CDR3 is TGCGCCAGCACCAGTCTACGGGATACGCAGTATTTT. The chain carries TRBV5-1 and TRBJ2-3, with D unresolved. The CDR3 is 12 residues long. V was cut by 6 bases and J by 6 bases, with 11 bases left in between. Germline V gene sequence: CDR1 SGHRS, CDR2 YFSETQ. The variable domain in full, completed from reference TRBV5-1 and TRBJ2-3, reads KAGVTQTPRYLIKTRGQQVTLSCSPISGHRSVSWYQQTPGQGLQFLFEYFSETQRNKGNFPGRFSGRQFSNSRSEMNVSTLELGDSALYLCASTSLRDTQYFGPGTRLTVL.

The rearrangement links TRBV11-2 to TRBJ2-7; 10 bases are a match to TRBD1. The junction had 2 bases not matched to a gene; V was cut back by 4 bases and J by 2 bases. The CDR3 spans 14 residues. Germline lookup yields CDR1 SGHAT and CDR2 FQNNGV. CDR3 coding DNA: TGTGCCAGCAGCTCGGGACAGGGGACCTACGAGCAGTACTTC. Amino acid sequence: CASSSGQGTYEQYF.

The chain combines TRBV2 with TRBJ2-5, with D possibly being TRBD2 (6 bases). The J call may be in error: the DNA end matches TRBJ2-7 better. This CDR3 region has 14 residues. From germline, CDR1 is SNHLY and CDR2 FYNNEI. CDR3 nucleotides: TGTGCCAGCAGTGATGAGGAGGGCCCCTACGAGCAGTACTTC. This encodes CASSDEEGPYEQYF.

The genes are TRBV13 and TRBJ2-7; TRBD2 might be the D (5 bases). Germline CDR1 and CDR2: PRHDT and FYEKMQ (reference sequence). CDR3 size: 15 residues. The V and J ends lost 7 bases and 1 base respectively, with 17 bases between them. CDR3: CASKKGGPASYEQYF. The DNA of the CDR3 is TGTGCCAGCAAGAAAGGCGGGCCTGCTTCCTACGAGCAGTACTTC.

V and J are TRBV9 and TRBJ1-4; D gene ambiguous. The V gene lost 4 bases and the J gene lost 8 bases, with 15 bases spanning the gap. The V gene's germline CDR1 is SGDLS and CDR2 YYNGEE. The CDR3 extends over 14 amino acids. CDR3 in amino acids: CASSPNGASEKLFF. CDR3 sequence (DNA): TGTGCCAGCAGCCCTAACGGCGCTTCAGAAAAACTGTTTTTT.

CDR3 nucleotides: TGTGCCAGTAGTATCGGTCGGAACTACACCTTC. As protein: CASSIGRNYTF. The V gene is TRBV19, the J gene TRBJ1-2; D remains ambiguous. The CDR3 runs to 11 residues. From germline, CDR1 is LNHDA and CDR2 SQIVND (reference sequence). V shed 3 bases and J shed 10 bases, with 9 bases lying between them.

The V call is TRBV13, the J call TRBJ2-7; D is possibly TRBD1 (5 bases). The CDR3 spans 18 residues. CDR1 PRHDT and CDR2 FYEKMQ come from the germline V gene (reference sequence). Trimming removed 2 bases from V and 3 bases from J, with 23 bases in between. The CDR3 bases are TGTGCCAGCAGCTTACTAGGGGCCGACGCACATTTTAACTACGAGCAGTACTTC. Translation: CASSLLGADAHFNYEQYF.

This clone came up once. As DNA, the CDR3 is TGTGCCAGCAGCTGGCTAGCCGGGGGCTCCTACGAGCAGTACTTC. Translating it yields CASSWLAGGSYEQYF. The chain uses TRBV7-2 and TRBJ2-7, with D possibly TRBD2 on 6 matching bases. Trimming removed 4 bases from V and 0 bases from J, with 13 bases in between. Germline V gene sequence: CDR1 SGHTA, CDR2 FQGNSA. The CDR3 has 15 amino acids. Complete variable domain (other parts from reference TRBV7-2 and TRBJ2-7): GAGVSQSPSNKVTEKGKDVELRCDPISGHTALYWYRQSLGQGLEFLIYFQGNSAPDKSGLPSDRFSAERTGGSVSTLTIQRTQQEDSAVYLCASSWLAGGSYEQYFGPGTRLTVT.

The chain is built from TRBV5-4 and TRBJ2-7, with TRBD1 as a possible D gene (6 bases). Germline V gene data show CDR1 as SGHNT and CDR2 as YYREEE (reference sequence). V dropped 3 bases and J dropped 3 bases, with 19 bases sitting between them. There are 16 residues in the CDR3. DNA of the CDR3: TGTGCCAGCAGCTGGGGGATAGGAATACAGGGCTACGAGCAGTACTTC. Translation gives CASSWGIGIQGYEQYF.

This chain links TRBV19 with TRBJ1-5, with TRBD1 identical over 7 bases. Germline V lookup: CDR1 LNHDA, CDR2 SQIVND (reference sequence). This CDR3 has 16 amino acids. Germline trimming cut 7 bases from V and 0 bases from J; bases unmatched to any gene: 9. CDR3 in amino acids: CASTLGQGVSNQPQHF. The CDR3 DNA sequence: TGTGCCAGTACTCTTGGGCAGGGGGTTAGCAATCAGCCCCAGCATTTT.

This chain links TRBV9 with TRBJ2-3; the D gene is possibly TRBD1 (6 bases). The V end lost 0 bases, the J end lost 2 bases, and 7 bases lay between the germline ends. Germline V lookup: CDR1 SGDLS, CDR2 YYNGEE. This CDR3 is built from 14 residues. CDR3 residues: CASSVVGHTDTQYF. The DNA for the CDR3 is TGTGCCAGCAGCGTAGTGGGACACACAGATACGCAGTATTTT. Combining the CDR3 with reference TRBV9 and TRBJ2-3 gives the whole variable domain DSGVTQTPKHLITATGQRVTLRCSPRSGDLSVYWYQQSLDQGLQFLIQYYNGEERAKGNILERFSAQQFPDLHSELNLSSLELGDSALYFCASSVVGHTDTQYFGPGTRLTVL.

The V and J genes are TRBV5-1 and TRBJ2-2; the D gene is possibly TRBD2 (6 bases). This CDR3 contains 16 residues. Trimming cost V 1 base and J 6 bases, with 16 bases left between them. Germline CDR1 and CDR2: SGHRS and YFSETQ. CDR3 loop: CASSLSATSGAGELFF. CDR3 DNA sequence: TGCGCCAGCAGCTTGTCAGCGACTAGTGGCGCCGGGGAGCTGTTTTTT.

This clone appeared a few times. The chain uses TRBV4-2 and TRBJ1-6; no clear D gene. Trimming stripped 1 base from V and 13 bases from J, with 17 bases between. Germline V lookup: CDR1 LGHNA, CDR2 YNFKEQ. The CDR3 consists of 15 residues. The CDR3: CASSQAYARESPLHF. The DNA for the CDR3 is TGTGCCAGCAGCCAAGCTTATGCAAGGGAATCCCCCCTCCACTTT.

The sample holds a few counts of this clone. The chain couples TRBV12-5 to TRBJ1-1; D is possibly TRBD1 (5 bases). This CDR3 region has 15 residues. The V end lost 0 bases, the J end lost 5 bases, and 13 bases lay between the germline ends. Germline lookup yields CDR1 LGHNT and CDR2 FRNRAP. CDR3 in amino acids: CASGLVLGRETEAFF. The CDR3 DNA reads TGTGCTAGTGGTTTGGTACTGGGCAGGGAGACTGAAGCTTTCTTT.

The V call is TRBV7-2, the J call TRBJ1-1, with D unclear. With 1 base removed from V and 0 bases from J, the gap between germline ends came to 9 bases. Per germline, CDR1 SGHTA and CDR2 FQGNSA. This CDR3 comprises 15 residues. This CDR3 reads CASSLVRAVNTEAFF. The CDR3 DNA sequence: TGTGCCAGCAGCTTAGTGAGGGCTGTGAACACTGAAGCTTTCTTT.

V gene TRBV7-9 combines with J gene TRBJ2-1, with D possibly called TRBD1 or TRBD2 (6 bases each). V gave up 5 bases and J gave up 6 bases, with 17 bases separating them. CDR3 size: 15 residues. From germline, CDR1 is SEHNR and CDR2 FQNEAQ (reference sequence). DNA of the CDR3: TGTGCCAGCAGCCGACAGGAGGGGTATATCAATGAGCAGTTCTTC. It yields the protein CASSRQEGYINEQFF.

Remarks on this clone: This CDR3 fails to terminate in the conserved phenylalanine or tryptophan, so it likely reflects a read error. This chain uses TRBV7-3 with TRBJ1-2; D is perhaps TRBD1 (6 bases). This CDR3 spans 17 amino acids. Trimming stripped 0 bases from V and 5 bases from J, with 19 bases between. From germline, CDR1 is SGHTA and CDR2 FQGTGA. The CDR3 region is CASSLTPGQGKYYGYTL. The DNA of the CDR3 is TGTGCCAGCAGCTTAACCCCGGGGCAGGGGAAATATTATGGCTACACCCTC.

The chain is built from TRBV7-9 and TRBJ1-4, with unresolved D. CDR3 size: 16 residues. Trimming took off 5 bases at V and 2 bases at J, with 15 bases between the two ends. Germline values: CDR1 SEHNR, CDR2 FQNEAQ (reference sequence). CDR3 DNA sequence: TGTGCCAGCAGCAAAGCGGGGATGGGGACTAATGAAAAACTGTTTTTT. Translating gives CASSKAGMGTNEKLFF.